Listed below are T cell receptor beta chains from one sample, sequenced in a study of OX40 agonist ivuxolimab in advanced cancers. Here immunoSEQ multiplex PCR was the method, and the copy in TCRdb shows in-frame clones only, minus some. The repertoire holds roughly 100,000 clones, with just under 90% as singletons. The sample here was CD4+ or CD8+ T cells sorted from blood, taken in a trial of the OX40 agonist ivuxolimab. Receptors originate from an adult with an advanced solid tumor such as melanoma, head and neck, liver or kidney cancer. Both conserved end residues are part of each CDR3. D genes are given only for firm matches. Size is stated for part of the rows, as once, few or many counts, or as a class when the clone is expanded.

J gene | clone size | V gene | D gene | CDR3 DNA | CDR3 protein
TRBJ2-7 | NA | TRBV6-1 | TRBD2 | TGTGCCAGCAGTGAAGTTTTGGGACTAGCGGGAGGGCCCTACGAGCAGTACTTC | CASSEVLGLAGGPYEQYF
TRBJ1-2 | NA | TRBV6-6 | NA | TGTGCCAGCAGTTACTCGACAGGTTGGGATGGCTACACCTTC | CASSYSTGWDGYTF
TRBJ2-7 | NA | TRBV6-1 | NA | TGTGCCAGCAGTGTTCCCCGGGACGGCTCCTACGAGCAGTACTTC | CASSVPRDGSYEQYF
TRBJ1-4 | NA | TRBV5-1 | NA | TGCGCCAGCAGCTGGACGGAACCGAATGAAAAACTGTTTTTT | CASSWTEPNEKLFF
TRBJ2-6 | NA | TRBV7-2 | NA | TGTGCCAGCAGCTTATTACAGGGACTCGGGGCCAACGTCCTGACTTTC | CASSLLQGLGANVLTF
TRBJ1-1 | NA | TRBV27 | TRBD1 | TGTGCCAGCAGTCCCTACCAGACAGGGATCGGCACTGAAGCTTTCTTT | CASSPYQTGIGTEAFF
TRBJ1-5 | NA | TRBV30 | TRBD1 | TGTGCCTGGAGTGTCACAGGGGTCCTCAATCAGCCCCAGCATTTT | CAWSVTGVLNQPQHF
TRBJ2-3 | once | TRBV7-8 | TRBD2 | TGTGCCAGCAGCCAGAGCGGGAGTCACACAGATACGCAGTATTTT | CASSQSGSHTDTQYF
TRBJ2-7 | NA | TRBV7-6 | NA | TGTGCCAGCAGCTTAACCCCTAGCCCAGGGAGGGAGCAGTACTTC | CASSLTPSPGREQYF
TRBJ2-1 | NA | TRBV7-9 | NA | TGTGCCAGCAGCTTCCCACGAGGTGTAGCCATTGAGCAGTTCTTC | CASSFPRGVAIEQFF
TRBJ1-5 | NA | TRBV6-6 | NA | TGTGCCAGCAGTTACAGGGTCGATCAGCCCCAGCATTTT | CASSYRVDQPQHF
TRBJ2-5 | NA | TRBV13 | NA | TGTGCCAGCAGCTGGAAGGGGAGAGAGACCCAGTACTTC | CASSWKGRETQYF
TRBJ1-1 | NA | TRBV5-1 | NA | TGCGCCAGCAGCACCGCCGGGGGGAGCTACACTGAAGCTTTCTTT | CASSTAGGSYTEAFF
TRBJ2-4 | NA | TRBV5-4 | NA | TGTGCCAGCAGCTTGACAGGGACCGTAGCCAAAAACATTCAGTACTTC | CASSLTGTVAKNIQYF
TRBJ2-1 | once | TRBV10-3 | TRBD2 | TGTGCCATCAGCTACAAATCCACTAGCGGGGCTTCCTACAATGAGCAGTTCTTC | CAISYKSTSGASYNEQFF
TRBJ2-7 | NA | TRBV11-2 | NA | TGTGCCAGCAGCACCAACCATGACACGCAGTACTTC | CASSTNHDTQYF
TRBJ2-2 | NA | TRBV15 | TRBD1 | TGTGCCACCAGCAGAGGGGGACAGTACACCGGGGAGCTGTTTTTT | CATSRGGQYTGELFF
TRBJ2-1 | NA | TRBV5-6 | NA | TGTGCCAGCAGCTTTACGTACAATGAGCAGTTCTTC | CASSFTYNEQFF
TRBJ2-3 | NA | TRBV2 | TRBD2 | TGTGCCAGCAGTGAAGCCCACCTTAGCGGGACTGGGGATACGCAGTATTTT | CASSEAHLSGTGDTQYF
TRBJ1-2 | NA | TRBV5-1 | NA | TGCGCCAGCAGCCCCTGGACGGCCAACCAGTTTGGCTACACCTTC | CASSPWTANQFGYTF
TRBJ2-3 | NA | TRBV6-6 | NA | TGTGCCAGCAGTAGCCCGGGACTGCTCTCTGGTACGCAGTATTTT | CASSSPGLLSGTQYF
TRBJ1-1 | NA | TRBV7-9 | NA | TGTGCCAGCAGCTTGGTGGTCGGGACAACTGAAGCTTTCTTT | CASSLVVGTTEAFF
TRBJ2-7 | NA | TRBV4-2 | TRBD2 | TGTGCCAGCAGCGGATCTAGCGGGAGCCGCGAGCAGTACTTC | CASSGSSGSREQYF
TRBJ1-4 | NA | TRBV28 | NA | TGTGCCAGCTCTCTAATGGCGGATGAAAAACTGTTTTTT | CASSLMADEKLFF
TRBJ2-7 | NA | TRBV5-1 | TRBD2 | TGCGCCAGCAGCTCGGGACTAGCGGGAGTAAGGCTAGGCGAGCAGTACTTC | CASSSGLAGVRLGEQYF